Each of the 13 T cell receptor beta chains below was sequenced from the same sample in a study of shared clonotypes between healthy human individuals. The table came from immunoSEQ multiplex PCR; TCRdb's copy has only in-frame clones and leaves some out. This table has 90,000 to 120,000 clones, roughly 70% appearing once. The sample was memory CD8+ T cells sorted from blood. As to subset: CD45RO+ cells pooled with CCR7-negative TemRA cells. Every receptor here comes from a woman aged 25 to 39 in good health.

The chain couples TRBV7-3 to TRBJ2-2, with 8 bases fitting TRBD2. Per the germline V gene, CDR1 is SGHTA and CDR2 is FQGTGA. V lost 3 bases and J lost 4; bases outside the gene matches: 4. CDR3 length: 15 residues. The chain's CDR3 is CASSFDGRATGELFF. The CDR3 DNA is TGTGCCAGCAGCTTCGACGGGAGGGCCACCGGGGAGCTGTTTTTT. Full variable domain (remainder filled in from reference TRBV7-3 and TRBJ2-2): GAGVSQTPSNKVTEKGKYVELRCDPISGHTALYWYRQSLGQGPEFLIYFQGTGAADDSGLPNDRFFAVRPEGSVSTLKIQRTERGDSAVYLCASSFDGRATGELFFGEGSRLTVL.

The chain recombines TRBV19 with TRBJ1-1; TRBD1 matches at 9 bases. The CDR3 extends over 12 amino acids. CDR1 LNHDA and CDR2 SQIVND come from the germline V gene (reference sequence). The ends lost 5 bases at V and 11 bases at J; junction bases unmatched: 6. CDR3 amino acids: CASSAGTGRAFF. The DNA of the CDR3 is TGTGCCAGTAGTGCGGGGACAGGGCGGGCTTTCTTT.

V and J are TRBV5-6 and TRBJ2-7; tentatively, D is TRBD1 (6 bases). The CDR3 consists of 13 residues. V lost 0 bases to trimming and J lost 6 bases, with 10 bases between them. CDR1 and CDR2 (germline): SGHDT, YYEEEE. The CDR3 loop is CASSLGVGGEQYF. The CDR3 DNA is TGTGCCAGCAGCTTGGGAGTAGGGGGCGAGCAGTACTTC.

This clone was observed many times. CDR3 protein: CASSFIAGGNNEQFF. Here the CDR3 DNA reads TGTGCCAGCAGTTTTATTGCGGGAGGAAACAATGAGCAGTTCTTC. The chain combines TRBV28 with TRBJ2-1, with 8 positions matching TRBD2. CDR1 and CDR2 from the germline V gene are MDHEN and SYDVKM. J gave up 5 bases and V 3 bases, and 6 bases lay outside the gene matches. This CDR3 region has 15 residues.

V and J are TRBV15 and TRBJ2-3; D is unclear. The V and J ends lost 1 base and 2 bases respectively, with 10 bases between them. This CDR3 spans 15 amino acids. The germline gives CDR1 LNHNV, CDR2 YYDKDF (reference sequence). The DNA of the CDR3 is TGTGCCACCAGCAGAGGTTCAGGAGACACAGATACGCAGTATTTT. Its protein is CATSRGSGDTDTQYF.

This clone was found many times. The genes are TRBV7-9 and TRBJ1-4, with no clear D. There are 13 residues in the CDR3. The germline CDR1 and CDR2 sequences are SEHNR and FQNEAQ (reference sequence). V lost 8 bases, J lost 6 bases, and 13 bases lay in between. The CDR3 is CASASSRDEKLFF. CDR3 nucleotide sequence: TGTGCCAGCGCTTCTTCAAGGGATGAAAAACTGTTTTTT.

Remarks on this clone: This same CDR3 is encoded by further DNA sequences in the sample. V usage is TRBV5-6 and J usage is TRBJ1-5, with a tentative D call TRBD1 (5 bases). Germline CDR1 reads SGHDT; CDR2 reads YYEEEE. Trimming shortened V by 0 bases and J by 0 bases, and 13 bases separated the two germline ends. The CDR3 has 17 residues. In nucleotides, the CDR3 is TGTGCCAGCAGCTTGGGGGGACGACAGCATAGCAATCAGCCCCAGCATTTT. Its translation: CASSLGGRQHSNQPQHF.

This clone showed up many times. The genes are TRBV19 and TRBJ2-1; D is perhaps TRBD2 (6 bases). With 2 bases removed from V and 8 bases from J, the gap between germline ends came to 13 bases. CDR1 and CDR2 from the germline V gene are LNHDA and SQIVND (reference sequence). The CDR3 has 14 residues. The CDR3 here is CASSIMRGADEQFF. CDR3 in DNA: TGTGCCAGTAGTATAATGCGCGGGGCCGATGAGCAGTTCTTC.

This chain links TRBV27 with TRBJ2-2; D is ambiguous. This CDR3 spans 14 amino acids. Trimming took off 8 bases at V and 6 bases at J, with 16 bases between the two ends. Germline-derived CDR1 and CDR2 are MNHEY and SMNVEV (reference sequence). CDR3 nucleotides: TGTGCCAGCGCCCTCTTTTGGCCCCCCGGGGAGCTGTTTTTT. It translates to CASALFWPPGELFF.

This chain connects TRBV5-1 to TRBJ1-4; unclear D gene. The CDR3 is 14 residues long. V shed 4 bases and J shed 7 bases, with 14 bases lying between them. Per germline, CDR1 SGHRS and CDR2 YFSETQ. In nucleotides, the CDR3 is TGCGCCAGCAGCCCGGATGTAGCGGGTGAAAAACTGTTTTTT. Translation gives CASSPDVAGEKLFF.

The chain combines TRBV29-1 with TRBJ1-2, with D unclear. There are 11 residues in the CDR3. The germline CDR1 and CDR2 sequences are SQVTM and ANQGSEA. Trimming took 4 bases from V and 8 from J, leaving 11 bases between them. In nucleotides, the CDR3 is TGCAGCGTTGTTTGGGGTGGAGGCTACACCTTC. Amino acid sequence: CSVVWGGGYTF.

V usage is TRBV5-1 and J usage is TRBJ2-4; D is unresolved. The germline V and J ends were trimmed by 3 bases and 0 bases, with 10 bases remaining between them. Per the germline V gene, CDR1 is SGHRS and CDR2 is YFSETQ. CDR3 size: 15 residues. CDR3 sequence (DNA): TGCGCCAGCAGCTACCTCGGATTAGCCAAAAACATTCAGTACTTC. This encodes CASSYLGLAKNIQYF.

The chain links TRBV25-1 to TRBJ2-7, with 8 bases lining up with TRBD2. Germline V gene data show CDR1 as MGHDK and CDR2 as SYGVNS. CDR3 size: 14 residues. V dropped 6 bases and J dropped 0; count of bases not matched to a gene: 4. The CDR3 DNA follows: TGTGCCAGCAGCGTAGCGGGACACTCCTACGAGCAGTACTTC. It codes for CASSVAGHSYEQYF.